The 6 T cell receptor beta chains in this list originate from one sample, sequenced in a study of spatial heterogeneity in lung cancer. Time point reported: sample taken at primary tumor resection. Whole RNA from tumor, nontumor lung or frozen PBMC was sequenced unsorted. TCRdb fed the 5' RACE reads into MiXCR, producing one record per CDR3 protein. Of about 11,000 distinct CDR3 sequences detected, roughly 3.7% appear once; the ten largest clones hold around 7.6%. Source: normal lung tissue next to the tumor, taken at surgery. Receptor source: a male donor with early-stage non-small cell lung cancer.

A word on this clonotype: Found in a library prepared for alpha chains, this beta chain is an off-target read, and its abundance has little meaning. The rearrangement uses TRBV6-2 or TRBV6-3 and TRBJ1-5; tentative D call: TRBD1 (5 bases). CDR3 size: 15 residues. V was pared by 0 bases and J by 2 bases, with 8 bases between. The germline V gene encodes CDR1 MNHEY and CDR2 SVGEGT. CDR3 sequence reads: CASSYSRRGNQPQHF. The DNA of the CDR3 is TGTGCCAGCAGTTACTCGCGCAGGGGCAATCAGCCCCAGCATTTT.

This clonotype was seen ten or more times. In a library made to pick up alpha chains, this beta chain is a stray read with a size that means little. This chain uses TRBV29-1 with TRBJ2-1; the D is unclear. CDR3 length equals 17 residues. Germline-derived CDR1 and CDR2 are SQVTM and ANQGSEA. The V and J ends lost 4 bases and 0 bases respectively, with 19 bases between them. The CDR3 reads CSVVPNYQQNSYNEQFF. CDR3 DNA sequence: TGCAGCGTTGTCCCTAACTACCAACAAAACTCCTACAATGAGCAGTTCTTC.

This clonotype is classed as medium-sized. In a library made to pick up alpha chains, this beta chain is a stray read with a size that means little. This chain connects TRBV20-1 to TRBJ2-3; 7 positions agree with TRBD1. CDR3 length: 14 amino acids. The J segment lost 3 bases and the V segment lost 4 bases, leaving 7 bases of the junction unmatched. Germline-derived CDR1 and CDR2 are DFQATT and SNEGSKA (reference sequence). CDR3 residues: CSATKGQHTDTQYF. The CDR3 region has the DNA TGCAGTGCTACAAAGGGACAGCATACAGATACGCAGTATTTT.

This clonotype has at least ten counts. With the library built for alpha chains, this beta chain is off target and its frequency is not meaningful. V and J are TRBV6-2 or TRBV6-3 and TRBJ2-1; 16 nucleotides match TRBD2. Germline V gene data show CDR1 as MNHEY and CDR2 as SVGEGT. CDR3 length: 18 amino acids. Trimming removed 0 bases from V and 6 bases from J; junction bases left unmatched: 5. For the CDR3, the DNA is TGTGCCAGCAGTTACTCTGACGGGACTAGCGGGAGGGTCAATGAGCAGTTCTTC. Its protein is CASSYSDGTSGRVNEQFF.

This clonotype was seen a handful of times. The library was prepared for alpha chains; this beta chain is a stray read, so its frequency means little. The chain carries TRBV7-6 and TRBJ1-4; 8 nucleotides align to TRBD1. J gave up 8 bases and V 4 bases, and 6 bases lay outside the gene matches. This CDR3 has 14 amino acids. CDR1 and CDR2 (germline): SGHVS, FNYEAQ. CDR3 nucleotides: TGTGCCAGCAGCTCCAGGGGGCGCGAGGAAAAACTGTTTTTT. Translation gives CASSSRGREEKLFF.

This clonotype showed up many times. The size of this beta chain means little, since it is a stray read in a library made for alpha chains. CDR3 amino acids: CATEGTGTDTQYF. CDR3 DNA sequence: TGTGCCACTGAGGGGACGGGGACAGATACGCAGTATTTT. V and J are TRBV19 and TRBJ2-3; D is possibly TRBD1 or TRBD2 (5 bases each). Trimming left V 10 bases short and J 3 bases short, with 14 bases between. There are 13 residues in the CDR3. Germline CDR1 LNHDA, CDR2 SQIVND (reference sequence). Based on the CDR3 plus reference TRBV19 and TRBJ2-3, the full variable domain is DGGITQSPKYLFRKEGQNVTLSCEQNLNHDAMYWYRQDPGQGLRLIYYSQIVNDFQKGDIAEGYSVSREKKESFPLTVTSAQKNPTAFYLCATEGTGTDTQYFGPGTRLTVL.